The clone carrying this T cell receptor beta chain was observed many times. Disease duration under 2 months; hyperthyroidism patients were aged 18 to 65. Diagnoses rested on clinical symptoms, serum thyroxine and TRAb, thyroid ultrasound and orbital computed tomography. These data originate in a study of T cells in Graves' hyperthyroidism and ophthalmopathy. There were TCR beta CDR3 regions amplified from RNA transcripts. Using the HTBI primer set, a first-round RT-PCR was run on the TCR CDR3. TCRdb re-called the multiplex PCR reads with MiXCR, one entry per CDR3 protein. Here the sample spans a few hundred thousand distinct CDR3 sequences, 15% to 18% being singletons. The trim removed 4 bases at V and 6 bases at J, leaving 7 bases unmatched. The CDR3 is 15 amino acids. In germline, CDR1 is SGHTS, CDR2 YDEGEE.

The chain uses TRBV5-8 and TRBJ2-1; 10 nucleotides agree with TRBD2. The clonotype was recovered from a woman aged 18-29 years with Graves' hyperthyroidism. Material for sequencing was blood. CDR3 protein: CASSGERGGRNEQFF. Here the CDR3 DNA reads TGTGCCAGCAGCGGCGAGCGGGGGGGCCGCAATGAGCAGTTCTTC.